Below, one T cell receptor (beta chain) is given with its context. The naive CD8 fraction comprised CD45RO-negative cells positively selected for CCR7 and excluded terminally differentiated effector memory CD45RA+ cells. This entry belongs to a study of shared clonotypes between healthy human individuals. Clones were sequenced by immunoSEQ multiplex PCR, and TCRdb holds only the in-frame ones, with some missing. The sample has millions of clones; roughly 94% are singletons. Germline loops: CDR1 MNHEY, CDR2 SMNVEV (reference sequence). The V end lost 5 bases, the J end lost 3 bases, and 11 bases lay between the germline ends. This CDR3 contains 13 residues.

This chain uses TRBV27 with TRBJ2-7; D may match TRBD1 or TRBD2 (5 bases each). Sequencing was carried out using naive CD8+ T cells sorted from blood. The sequence derives from a man younger than 35 in good health. The DNA for the CDR3 is TGTGCCAGCAGTCCGGGACCCCACTACGAGCAGTACTTC. Residues: CASSPGPHYEQYF.